The sequence of this T cell receptor beta chain was determined in a study of radiotherapy plus CTLA-4 blockade in lung cancer. The CDR3 sequence is 15 residues long. Germline V lookup: CDR1 MNHEY, CDR2 SMNVEV (reference sequence). After removal of 8 bases from V and 6 bases from J, the junction contained 10 bases not matched to a gene. TCRdb's table, derived via immunoSEQ multiplex PCR, lists solely in-frame clones and lacks some. The sample has about 78,000 clones, about 86% seen once. This clonotype was sampled from a human donor with non-small cell lung cancer who had a partial response to radiotherapy plus ipilimumab. This chain connects TRBV27 to TRBJ2-2, with 9 bases aligning to TRBD2. Sequenced material: peripheral blood, taken from a patient treated with radiotherapy plus ipilimumab. CDR3 protein: CASLPRAGGSGELFF. CDR3 DNA: TGTGCCAGCCTTCCAAGGGCGGGAGGGTCCGGGGAGCTGTTTTTT.